This TCR beta chain was identified in a study of beta chain features in type 1 diabetes. The junction had 5 bases not matched to a gene; V was cut back by 4 bases and J by 0 bases. The CDR3 has 15 residues. Per germline, CDR1 MDHEN and CDR2 SYDVKM. Based on CD45RO/CCR7/CD25/CD127/CD95/CD27, CD4+ regulatory, stem cell-like memory, naive and central memory cells were sorted. Sorted populations all had greater than 95% purity. As every portion of the isolated RNA was reverse transcribed, the sequencing read expressed TCRB transcripts. TCRdb's table, derived via immunoSEQ multiplex PCR, lists solely in-frame clones and lacks some. The table shows 200,000 to 250,000 clones, with around 9.9% occurring only once. Many counts were recorded for this clone.

The V and J genes are TRBV28 and TRBJ1-1; the match to TRBD1 covers 7 bases. This TCR was sampled from a man in his late teens or twenties in good health. What was sequenced was central memory CD4+ T cells from blood. The CDR3 DNA reads TGTGCCAGCAGTTCTACCGGGACAGTGAACACTGAAGCTTTCTTT. Protein: CASSSTGTVNTEAFF.